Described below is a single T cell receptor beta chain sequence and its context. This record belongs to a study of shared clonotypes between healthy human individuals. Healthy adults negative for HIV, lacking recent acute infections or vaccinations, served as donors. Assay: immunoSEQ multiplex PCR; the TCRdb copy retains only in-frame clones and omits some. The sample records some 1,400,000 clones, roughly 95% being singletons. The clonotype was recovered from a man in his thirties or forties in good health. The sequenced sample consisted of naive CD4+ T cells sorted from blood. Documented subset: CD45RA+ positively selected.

The CDR3: CASSGASPAYF. The CDR3 DNA sequence: TGTGCCAGCAGTGGGGCCTCCCCCGCCTATTTT. V and J are TRBV2 and TRBJ2-3; D remains unclear. The CDR3 extends over 11 amino acids. V gave up 4 bases and J gave up 15 bases, with 14 bases separating them. The V gene's germline CDR1 is SNHLY and CDR2 FYNNEI.